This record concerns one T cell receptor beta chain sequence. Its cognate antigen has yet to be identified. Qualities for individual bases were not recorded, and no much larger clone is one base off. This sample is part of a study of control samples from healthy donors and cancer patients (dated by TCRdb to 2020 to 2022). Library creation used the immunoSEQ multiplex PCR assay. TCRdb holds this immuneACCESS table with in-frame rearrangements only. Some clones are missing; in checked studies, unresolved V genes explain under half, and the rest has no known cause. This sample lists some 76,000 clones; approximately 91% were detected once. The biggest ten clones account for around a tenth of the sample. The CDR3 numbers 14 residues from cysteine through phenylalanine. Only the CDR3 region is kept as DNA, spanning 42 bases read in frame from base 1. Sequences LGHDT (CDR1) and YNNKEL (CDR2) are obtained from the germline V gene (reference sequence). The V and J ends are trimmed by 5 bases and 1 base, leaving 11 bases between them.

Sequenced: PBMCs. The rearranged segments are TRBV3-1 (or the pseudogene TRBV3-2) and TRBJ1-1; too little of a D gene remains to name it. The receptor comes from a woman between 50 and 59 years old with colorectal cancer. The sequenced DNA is TGTGCCAGCAGCACACACGGAGGGAACACTGAAGCTTTCTTT. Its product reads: CASSTHGGNTEAFF.